One and the same sample provided the 25 T cell receptor beta chains below, sequenced in a study of blood T cells in healthy people across ages. A second PCR, run for roughly 7 to 12 cycles, used a sample-barcoded 5' primer plus a J-beta primer mix. TCRdb re-derived calls from the 5' RACE reads in MiXCR, one entry per CDR3 protein. The sample includes around 800,000 distinct CDR3 sequences, about half of them seen just once. Sequences were obtained from blood. These TCRs come from a man at least 80 years old in good health.

This clonotype was seen repeatedly, ten times or more. The chain carries TRBV27 and TRBJ2-7; D may correspond to TRBD1 or TRBD2 (5 bases each). Germline CDR1 and CDR2: MNHEY and SMNVEV (reference sequence). The CDR3 spans 15 residues. The V end lost 5 bases, the J end lost 3 bases, and 17 bases lay between the germline ends. CDR3 nucleotide sequence: TGTGCCAGCAGTCCACCGGGACGTGTTGGCTACGAGCAGTACTTC. It specifies CASSPPGRVGYEQYF.

The V call is TRBV5-1, the J call TRBJ1-1, with 7 bases that match TRBD1. CDR3 length equals 16 residues. From germline, CDR1 is SGHRS and CDR2 YFSETQ. Trimming at V came to 5 bases and at J to 5 bases, leaving 15 bases not matched to a gene. Written as DNA, the CDR3 is TGCGCCAGCAGGCATGGGACGGGACAGCTCCGAACTGAAGCTTTCTTT. Its protein product is CASRHGTGQLRTEAFF.

J is TRBJ2-3 and V is TRBV29-1, with TRBD1 identical over 9 bases. V was clipped by 3 bases and J by 2 bases; unmatched bases: 3. Per the germline V gene, CDR1 is SQVTM and CDR2 is ANQGSEA. This CDR3 is 14 amino acids long. The CDR3 region is CSVEPQGATDTQYF. The CDR3 DNA reads TGCAGCGTTGAGCCACAGGGGGCCACAGATACGCAGTATTTT.

This clonotype occurred once. J is TRBJ1-6 and V is TRBV20-1, with D hard to call. The CDR3 totals 16 residues. Per germline, CDR1 DFQATT and CDR2 SNEGSKA (reference sequence). V dropped 1 base and J dropped 0 bases, with 10 bases sitting between them. This CDR3 reads CSARAPTYSYNSPLHF. The DNA of the CDR3 is TGCAGTGCTAGAGCCCCGACGTACTCCTATAATTCACCCCTCCACTTT.

The chain couples TRBV9 to TRBJ2-6, with 10 bases lining up with TRBD1. Per the germline V gene, CDR1 is SGDLS and CDR2 is YYNGEE. The CDR3 has 18 residues. V gave up 1 base and J gave up 1 base; unmatched junction bases: 5. The CDR3 nucleotides read TGTGCCAGCAGCGTAAGAGGGACAGGGGCTTCTGGGGCCAACGTCCTGACTTTC. This sequence encodes CASSVRGTGASGANVLTF. Variable domain in full (rest from reference TRBV9 and TRBJ2-6): DSGVTQTPKHLITATGQRVTLRCSPRSGDLSVYWYQQSLDQGLQFLIQYYNGEERAKGNILERFSAQQFPDLHSELNLSSLELGDSALYFCASSVRGTGASGANVLTFGAGSRLTVL.

The chain recombines TRBV19 with TRBJ2-1, with 10 bases lining up with TRBD1. CDR3 size: 13 residues. The ends lost 5 bases at V and 8 bases at J; junction bases unmatched: 3. Germline V gene lookup returns CDR1 LNHDA and CDR2 SQIVND (reference sequence). CDR3 sequence (DNA): TGTGCCAGTAGTGGACAGGGGGACCATGAGCAGTTCTTC. It yields the protein CASSGQGDHEQFF.

This clonotype was detected many times. One junction end does not reproduce the germline sequence, and a read error may be involved. The V call is TRBV20-1, the J call TRBJ2-7; 7 nucleotides align to TRBD2. Germline V CDR1 and CDR2: DFQATT, SNEGSKA (reference sequence). This CDR3 region has 14 residues. For the CDR3, the DNA is TGCAGTGCCCCGGATCGAAGCGGGGCGTACGGGCAGTACTTC. Protein: CSAPDRSGAYGQYF.

The chain recombines TRBV5-1 with TRBJ2-3; D perhaps matches TRBD1 (5 bases). The germline V gene has CDR1 SGHRS and CDR2 YFSETQ. The CDR3 totals 16 residues. Trimming pared 0 bases from V and 5 bases from J, leaving 16 bases between. As DNA, the CDR3 is TGCGCCAGCAGCTTGGCTAAAACAGGAATGGGAGATACGCAGTATTTT. This encodes CASSLAKTGMGDTQYF.

This clonotype was counted a single time. The chain couples TRBV20-1 to TRBJ2-5; 8 nucleotides align to TRBD1. V gave up 0 bases and J gave up 4 bases; unmatched junction bases: 7. The germline V gene encodes CDR1 DFQATT and CDR2 SNEGSKA (reference sequence). The length of the CDR3 is 15 residues. DNA for the CDR3: TGCAGTGCTAGAGATCTAACAGGGGGTCGAGAGACCCAGTACTTC. Translating gives CSARDLTGGRETQYF.

As DNA, the CDR3 is TGTGCCAGTAGTGGGCCGGCTGGGGAGCAGTACTTC. Its translation is CASSGPAGEQYF. The gene calls are TRBV19 and TRBJ2-4; a weak D match, TRBD2 (5 bases). The CDR3 length is 12 residues. Germline V lookup: CDR1 LNHDA, CDR2 SQIVND (reference sequence). V was trimmed by 5 bases and J by 13 bases, leaving 15 bases between them.

The chain uses TRBV25-1 and TRBJ1-1; possibly TRBD1 for D (5 bases). Germline CDR1 reads MGHDK; CDR2 reads SYGVNS. The length of the CDR3 is 15 residues. The V end was cut by 3 bases, the J end by 0 bases, with 11 bases between. Here the CDR3 DNA reads TGTGCCAGCAGTGAGGATCGGGGACTGAACACTGAAGCTTTCTTT. It translates to CASSEDRGLNTEAFF.

The sample holds a few counts of this clonotype. The CDR3 is CASSTGVNYEQYF. The CDR3 coding sequence is TGTGCCAGCAGCACAGGGGTAAATTACGAGCAGTACTTC. The chain recombines TRBV7-2 with TRBJ2-4; 7 positions agree with TRBD1. The J call may not be correct, given that the DNA end is closer to TRBJ2-7. Germline CDR1 SGHTA, CDR2 FQGNSA. There are 13 residues in the CDR3.

This clonotype was detected only a few times. The gene calls are TRBV30 and TRBJ1-5, with no clear D. Trimming cost V 1 base and J 1 base, with 8 bases left between them. Germline-derived CDR1 and CDR2 are GTSNPN and SVGIG (reference sequence). The CDR3 contains 14 residues. The chain's CDR3 is CAWSGMMSNQPQHF. Written as DNA, the CDR3 is TGTGCCTGGAGTGGCATGATGAGCAATCAGCCCCAGCATTTT.

Only a few counts were recorded for this clonotype. This chain links TRBV6-1 with TRBJ1-4; D remains unclear. There are 13 residues in the CDR3. CDR1 and CDR2 from the germline V gene are MNHNS and SASEGT. V shed 6 bases and J shed 6 bases, with 11 bases lying between them. The CDR3 coding sequence is TGTGCCAGCAGGGGCAGACCAGATGAAAAACTGTTTTTT. Protein sequence: CASRGRPDEKLFF.

The chain has TRBV30 and TRBJ2-5; no firm D call. TRBJ2-7 explains the end of the DNA better; the J call may be wrong. CDR1 GTSNPN and CDR2 SVGIG come from the germline V gene (reference sequence). This CDR3 region has 14 residues. The CDR3 coding sequence is TGTGCCTGGAGTCCTCCGGGCCCTATCTACGAGCAGTACTTC. Amino acids: CAWSPPGPIYEQYF.

Concerning this clonotype: A junction boundary mismatches the germline segment, possibly from a read error. The gene calls are TRBV4-2 and TRBJ2-3, with D possibly being TRBD1 or TRBD2 (5 bases each). Germline values: CDR1 LGHNA, CDR2 YNFKEQ. The CDR3 sequence is 13 residues long. In DNA form, the CDR3 reads TGTGCCAGCAGCCTGACTACTACAGGTACGCAGTATTTT. Protein: CASSLTTTGTQYF.

This sequence joins TRBV12-3 or TRBV12-4 and TRBJ2-3; D unclear. V lost 3 bases to trimming and J lost 11 bases, with 18 bases between them. The CDR3 covers 14 residues. CDR3 sequence: CASSLAVSADVQYF. The CDR3 region has the DNA TGTGCCAGCAGTTTGGCGGTGAGCGCAGATGTGCAGTATTTT.

This clonotype occurred a few times. The rearrangement uses TRBV25-1 and TRBJ2-7; D is ambiguous. The germline gives CDR1 MGHDK, CDR2 SYGVNS. The CDR3 loop spans 11 amino acids. The V end was cut by 8 bases, the J end by 5 bases, with 10 bases between. The CDR3 here is CASGERDEQYF. The DNA for the CDR3 is TGTGCCAGCGGAGAGAGAGACGAGCAGTACTTC.

This clonotype was detected only a few times. The chain employs TRBV11-2 and TRBJ1-6; 8 nucleotides line up with TRBD1. Germline lookup yields CDR1 SGHAT and CDR2 FQNNGV. The CDR3 spans 14 residues. Germline trimming cut 0 bases from V and 9 bases from J; bases unmatched to any gene: 1. CDR3: CASSLETGVSPLHF. CDR3 in DNA: TGTGCCAGCAGCTTAGAGACAGGGGTTTCACCCCTCCACTTT. The whole variable domain, filled in from reference TRBV11-2 and TRBJ1-6, reads EAGVAQSPRYKIIEKRQSVAFWCNPISGHATLYWYQQILGQGPKLLIQFQNNGVVDDSQLPKDRFSAERLKGVDSTLKIQPAKLEDSAVYLCASSLETGVSPLHFGNGTRLTVT.

Comments on this clonotype: The junction departs from germline at one end; a sequencing error may be responsible. The V and J genes are TRBV9 and TRBJ2-1; 8 bases match TRBD2. This CDR3 region has 16 residues. Germline CDR1 is SGDLS and CDR2 is YYNGEE. The CDR3 sequence is CASSARSGSIYNGQFF. Written as DNA, the CDR3 is TGTGCCAGCAGCGCCAGAAGCGGGAGCATCTACAATGGGCAGTTCTTC.

The rearrangement uses TRBV20-1 and TRBJ2-4, with a possible D match to TRBD1 (5 bases). The last part of the DNA fits TRBJ2-7 better; the J call may be wrong. The CDR3 loop spans 13 amino acids. Germline CDR1 is DFQATT and CDR2 is SNEGSKA (reference sequence). The CDR3 DNA is TGCAGTGCAACTGACAGAGGAGACTACGAGCAGTACTTC. Its protein is CSATDRGDYEQYF.

This clonotype was recorded many times. The CDR3 nucleotides read TGTGCCAGCAGCCAAGACAGGGGAACAGCGGATACGCAGTATTTT. Residues: CASSQDRGTADTQYF. This chain uses TRBV4-2 with TRBJ2-3; perhaps TRBD1 as D (6 bases). The germline V gene has CDR1 LGHNA and CDR2 YNFKEQ. The CDR3 sequence is 15 residues long. V dropped 0 bases and J dropped 6 bases, with 13 bases sitting between them.

This rearrangement joins TRBV7-2 to TRBJ2-1; no reliable D call. Trimming took off 2 bases at V and 4 bases at J, with 3 bases between the two ends. Germline V gene lookup returns CDR1 SGHTA and CDR2 FQGNSA. The CDR3 is 12 amino acids. CDR3 protein: CASSLQYNEQFF. The CDR3 DNA sequence: TGTGCCAGCAGCTTACAGTACAATGAGCAGTTCTTC.

The V gene is TRBV4-3, the J gene TRBJ2-6, with D tentatively TRBD2 (6 bases). The germline V and J ends were trimmed by 0 bases and 1 base, with 10 bases remaining between them. Germline V lookup: CDR1 LGHNA, CDR2 YSLEER. The CDR3 extends over 17 amino acids. CDR3 amino acids: CASSQDLGGSGANVLTF. DNA of the CDR3: TGCGCCAGCAGCCAAGATTTGGGGGGATCTGGGGCCAACGTCCTGACTTTC.

This clonotype was observed a few times. The genes are TRBV7-2 and TRBJ2-5; D is perhaps TRBD2 (6 bases). The germline V gene encodes CDR1 SGHTA and CDR2 FQGNSA. V lost 5 bases, J lost 1 base, and 20 bases lay in between. CDR3 length: 17 amino acids. The CDR3 nucleotides read TGTGCCAGCAGCCGCCACCGGGACGGGAGACCCCAAGAGACCCAGTACTTC. Protein sequence: CASSRHRDGRPQETQYF.